These 5 T cell receptor beta chains were all obtained from the same sample, sequenced in a study. Using its own MiXCR run on the 5' RACE reads, TCRdb lists one record per CDR3 protein. Seen here are 8,000 or so distinct CDR3 sequences, about a third observed once, and the top ten hold roughly 6.6%. The sample consisted of tumor-infiltrating memory CD4+ T cells sorted from the breast tumor. Subset given: memory CD4+ T cells, CD4+CD45RO+CD25-. All receptors come from a female donor with breast cancer.

The gene calls are TRBV7-6 and TRBJ1-4; TRBD1 is a possible D gene (5 bases). The germline CDR1 and CDR2 sequences are SGHVS and FNYEAQ. V lost 0 bases to trimming and J lost 5 bases, with 13 bases between them. The CDR3 length is 16 residues. CDR3 loop: CASSLALPRGNEKLFF. The CDR3 region has the DNA TGTGCCAGCAGCTTAGCCTTACCTCGGGGGAATGAAAAACTGTTTTTT.

The chain couples TRBV5-1 to TRBJ2-1; D remains ambiguous. Germline loops: CDR1 SGHRS, CDR2 YFSETQ. The V end was cut by 4 bases, the J end by 7 bases, with 15 bases between. CDR3 length equals 14 residues. The DNA of the CDR3 is TGCGCCAGCAGCCCAAGACCCAATAGTAATGAGCAGTTCTTC. This sequence encodes CASSPRPNSNEQFF.

The chain couples TRBV20-1 to TRBJ2-7; D gene unclear. The CDR3 is 12 amino acids. Looked up from germline, CDR1 is DFQATT and CDR2 is SNEGSKA (reference sequence). V shed 1 base and J shed 4 bases, with 8 bases lying between them. The CDR3 loop reads CSARGNKYEQYF. The CDR3 nucleotides are TGCAGTGCTAGAGGGAACAAATACGAGCAGTACTTC.

This clonotype was counted between two and nine times. This may stem from a read error, because a much larger clone lies one nucleotide away. The chain combines TRBV4-1 with TRBJ2-1; 10 bases match TRBD2. CDR3 length: 18 amino acids. The J segment lost 4 bases and the V segment lost 0 bases, leaving 9 bases of the junction unmatched. Germline-derived CDR1 and CDR2 are MGHRA and YSYEKL. The CDR3 reads CASSQESGRGAGYNEQFF. The CDR3, as DNA: TGCGCCAGCAGCCAAGAAAGCGGGAGGGGAGCGGGGTACAATGAGCAGTTCTTC.

With respect to this clonotype: The junction and the germline gene differ at one end; a read error may be behind it. V gene TRBV12-3 or TRBV12-4 combines with J gene TRBJ2-4, with 7 bases lining up with TRBD1. The CDR3 is 14 residues long. CDR3 amino acids: CASSLTGTNNIQYF. In DNA, the CDR3 is TGTGCCAGCAGTTTGACAGGGACCAACAACATTCAGTACTTC.